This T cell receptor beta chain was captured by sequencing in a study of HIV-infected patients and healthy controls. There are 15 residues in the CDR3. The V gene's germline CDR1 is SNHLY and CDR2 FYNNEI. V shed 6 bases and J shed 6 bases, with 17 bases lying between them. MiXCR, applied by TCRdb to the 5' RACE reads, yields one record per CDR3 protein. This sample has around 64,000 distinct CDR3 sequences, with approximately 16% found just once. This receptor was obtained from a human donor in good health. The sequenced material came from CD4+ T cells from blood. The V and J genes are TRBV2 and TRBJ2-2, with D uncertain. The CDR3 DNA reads TGTGCCAGCAGCACCCCTCTAGGCCCGGCCGGGGAGCTGTTTTTT. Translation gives CASSTPLGPAGELFF.